The clone carrying this T cell receptor beta chain showed up just a few times. The antigen is not known. Clones were read by immunoSEQ multiplex PCR, and TCRdb kept only the in-frame ones, dropping some. The sample includes tens of thousands of clones, 92% of them seen just once. The data are from a study of T cells in localized non-small cell lung cancer. Study outcomes and limitations: Uninvolved neighboring lung showed the greatest T cell clonality, exceeding tumor.

Sequences were derived from peripheral blood mononuclear cells, sampled before any cancer treatment. This receptor was obtained from a woman aged 40-69 years with stage III lung adenocarcinoma.

The CDR3 loop is CASSERGQGAKTQYF. The CDR3 DNA is TGTGCCAGCAGTGAGAGGGGACAGGGGGCGAAGACCCAGTACTTC. This chain links TRBV2 with TRBJ2-5; 12 bases match TRBD1. The CDR3 is 15 residues long. J was trimmed by 6 bases and V by 3 bases; bases with no gene match: 5. In germline, CDR1 is SNHLY, CDR2 FYNNEI. Full variable domain (missing parts from reference TRBV2 and TRBJ2-5): EPEVTQTPSHQVTQMGQEVILRCVPISNHLYFYWYRQILGQKVEFLVSFYNNEISEKSEIFDDQFSVERPDGSNFTLKIRSTKLEDSAMYFCASSERGQGAKTQYFGPGTRLLVL.